This T cell receptor (beta chain) was retrieved from a study of T cell changes during pregnancy in multiple sclerosis. The data were produced by immunoSEQ multiplex PCR, yet TCRdb's version contains in-frame clones alone and is incomplete. The table includes around 30,000 clones, roughly 91% detected once. This CDR3 has 16 amino acids. Deletions cut 5 bases from V and 3 bases from J, with 17 bases between. Germline V gives CDR1 SGHAT, CDR2 FQDESV (reference sequence). The source is a female donor with multiple sclerosis, enrolled in a pregnancy study. The chain recombines TRBV11-1 with TRBJ1-5, with no clear D. This sample comprised CD4+ T cells from peripheral blood mononuclear cells, obtained after pregnancy. CDR3 sequence: CASSLPISGPNQPQHF. CDR3 nucleotide sequence: TGTGCCAGCAGCCTCCCGATCAGCGGCCCCAATCAGCCCCAGCATTTT.